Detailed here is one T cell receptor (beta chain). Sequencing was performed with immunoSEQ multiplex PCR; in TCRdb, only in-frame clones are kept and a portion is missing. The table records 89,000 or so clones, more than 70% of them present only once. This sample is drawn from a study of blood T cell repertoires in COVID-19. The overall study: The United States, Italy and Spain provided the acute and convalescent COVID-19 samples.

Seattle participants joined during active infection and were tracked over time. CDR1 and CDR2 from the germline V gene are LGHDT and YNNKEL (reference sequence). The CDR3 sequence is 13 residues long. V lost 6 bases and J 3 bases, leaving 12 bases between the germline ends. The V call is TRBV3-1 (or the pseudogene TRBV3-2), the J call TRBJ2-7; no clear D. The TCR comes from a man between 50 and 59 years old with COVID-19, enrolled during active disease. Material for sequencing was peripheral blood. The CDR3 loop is CASRSSSNYEQYF. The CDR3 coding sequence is TGTGCCAGCAGGTCTAGTTCGAACTACGAGCAGTACTTC.